This TCR beta chain is from a study of blood T cell repertoires in COVID-19 (dated by TCRdb to 2018 to 2020). With respect to the entire study: Samples covering the acute and convalescent phases of COVID-19 were provided by collaborators in the United States, Italy and Spain. The material from the prospective study consisted of cDNA or gDNA derived from T cells, B-cell-depleted T cells, or PBMCs. The dataset comprised deeply sampled blood TCRbeta repertoires from subjects exposed to, actively infected with, or recovered from COVID-19. The repertoires were released in a freely available public database meant as a resource for research on the immune response to SARS-CoV-2. The samples were drawn from two sources: the first 160 participants of the ongoing ImmuneRACE study, and fewer than 1,500 subjects contributed by 6 global collaborators. Nearly every sample came with metadata listing a de-identified subject ID, COVID-19 status, age in years and sex. Where available, HLA class I and class II types were obtained from metadata supplied by the sample provider rather than from assay-based typing.

Broader findings and caveats from the paper: How much clinical and demographic metadata was included differed by source and by participant, and the metadata was provided uncurated.

Collaborating institutions collected whole blood in K2EDTA tubes following their own protocols. For TCRbeta analysis, collaborator samples were shipped as frozen whole blood, as isolated PBMCs, or as DNA extracted from either sample type. This clone was counted between two and nine times. Its antigen is unknown. Base qualities are missing; no much larger clone stands one base away. The CDR3 spans 12 residues, from the cysteine through the phenylalanine. Only the CDR3 region is kept as DNA, spanning 36 bases read in frame from base 1. Via the germline V gene, CDR1 is SGHRS and CDR2 YFSETQ. Between the V and J ends, shortened by 4 bases and 3 bases respectively, the junction contains 7 bases. TCRbeta CDR3 regions were amplified from genomic DNA by means of the immunoSEQ Assay, a bias-controlled multiplex PCR. On the study's bioinformatics: Nucleated cell counts per sample were estimated from amplification of reference gene primers within the assay. To quantify the absolute abundance of each unique TCRbeta CDR3 rearrangement, sequence reads were collapsed and filtered. For each sample, productive Simpson clonality was calculated by taking the square root of Simpson's diversity index across productive rearrangements. The table was pulled from immuneACCESS by TCRdb, which kept in-frame rearrangements only. Such tables lose some clones; where checked, under half of the loss comes from unresolved V genes, and the rest has no known cause. V, J and clone size are those of that table, while D and trimming were read from the DNA. The sample table records more than 150,000 clones; 85% to 90% of these occur just once. The ten most abundant clones make up 2.5% to 3.5% of the sample.

The receptor was derived from a man aged 35-49 years with active or convalescent COVID-19. Sequencing input: peripheral blood. In this chain, TRBV5-1 is recombined with TRBJ1-2, with the D gene not clear enough to name. The nucleotides read TGCGCCAGCAGCCCACGGGACTATGGCTACACCTTC. Protein translation: CASSPRDYGYTF.